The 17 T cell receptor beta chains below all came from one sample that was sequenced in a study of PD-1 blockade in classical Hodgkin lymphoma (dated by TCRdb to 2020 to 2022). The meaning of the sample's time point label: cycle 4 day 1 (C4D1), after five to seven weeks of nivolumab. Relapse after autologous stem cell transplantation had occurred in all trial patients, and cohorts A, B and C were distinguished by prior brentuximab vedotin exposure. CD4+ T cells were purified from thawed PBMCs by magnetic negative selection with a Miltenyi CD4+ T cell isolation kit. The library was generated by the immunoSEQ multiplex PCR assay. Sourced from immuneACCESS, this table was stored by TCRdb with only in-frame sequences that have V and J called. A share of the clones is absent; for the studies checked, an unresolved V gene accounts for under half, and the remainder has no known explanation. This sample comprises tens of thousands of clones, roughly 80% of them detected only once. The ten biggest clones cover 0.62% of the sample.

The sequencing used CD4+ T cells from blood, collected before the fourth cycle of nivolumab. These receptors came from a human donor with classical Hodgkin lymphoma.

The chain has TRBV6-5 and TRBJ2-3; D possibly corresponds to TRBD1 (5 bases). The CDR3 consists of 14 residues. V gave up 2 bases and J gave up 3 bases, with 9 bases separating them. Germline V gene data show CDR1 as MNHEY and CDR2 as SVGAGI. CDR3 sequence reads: CASSYQTETDTQYF. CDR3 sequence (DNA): TGTGCCAGCAGTTACCAGACAGAGACAGATACGCAGTATTTT.

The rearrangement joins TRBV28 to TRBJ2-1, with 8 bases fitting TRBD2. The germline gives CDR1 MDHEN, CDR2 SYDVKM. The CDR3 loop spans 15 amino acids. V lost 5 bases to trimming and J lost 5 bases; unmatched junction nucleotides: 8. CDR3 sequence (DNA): TGTGCCAGCAGTGGGCCCGGGCGGGGGGACAATGAGCAGTTCTTC. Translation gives CASSGPGRGDNEQFF.

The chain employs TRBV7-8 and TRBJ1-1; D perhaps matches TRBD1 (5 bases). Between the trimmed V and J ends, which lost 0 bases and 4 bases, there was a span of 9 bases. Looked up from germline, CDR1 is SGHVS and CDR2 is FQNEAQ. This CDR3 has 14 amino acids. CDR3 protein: CASSLAPGGTEAFF. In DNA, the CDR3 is TGTGCCAGCAGCTTAGCCCCGGGGGGCACTGAAGCTTTCTTT.

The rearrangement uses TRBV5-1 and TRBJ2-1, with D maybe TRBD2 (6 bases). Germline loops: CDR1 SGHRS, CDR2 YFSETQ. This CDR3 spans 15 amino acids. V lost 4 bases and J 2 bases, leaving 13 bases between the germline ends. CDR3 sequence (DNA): TGCGCCAGCAGCATCCCAGCGGGTACCTACAATGAGCAGTTCTTC. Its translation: CASSIPAGTYNEQFF. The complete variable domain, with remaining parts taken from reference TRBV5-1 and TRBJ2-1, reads KAGVTQTPRYLIKTRGQQVTLSCSPISGHRSVSWYQQTPGQGLQFLFEYFSETQRNKGNFPGRFSGRQFSNSRSEMNVSTLELGDSALYLCASSIPAGTYNEQFFGPGTRLTVL.

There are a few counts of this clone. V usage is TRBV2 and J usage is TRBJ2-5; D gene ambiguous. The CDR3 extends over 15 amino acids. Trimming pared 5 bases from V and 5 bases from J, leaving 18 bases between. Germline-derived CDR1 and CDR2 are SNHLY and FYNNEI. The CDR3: CASSTLGNLGETQYF. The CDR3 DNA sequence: TGTGCCAGCAGTACCCTAGGGAACCTGGGCGAGACCCAGTACTTC.

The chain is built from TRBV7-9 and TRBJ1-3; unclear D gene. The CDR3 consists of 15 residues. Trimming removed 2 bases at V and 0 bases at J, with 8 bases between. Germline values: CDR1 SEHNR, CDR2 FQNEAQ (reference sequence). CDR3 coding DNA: TGTGCCAGCAGCTTATTCCGAGGCTCTGGAAACACCATATATTTT. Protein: CASSLFRGSGNTIYF.

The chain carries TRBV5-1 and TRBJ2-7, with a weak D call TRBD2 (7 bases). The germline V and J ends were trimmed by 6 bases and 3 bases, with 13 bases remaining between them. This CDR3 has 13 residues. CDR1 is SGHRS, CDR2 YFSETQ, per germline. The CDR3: CASNLGGGYEQYF. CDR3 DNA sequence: TGCGCCAGCAACCTAGGGGGGGGCTACGAGCAGTACTTC.

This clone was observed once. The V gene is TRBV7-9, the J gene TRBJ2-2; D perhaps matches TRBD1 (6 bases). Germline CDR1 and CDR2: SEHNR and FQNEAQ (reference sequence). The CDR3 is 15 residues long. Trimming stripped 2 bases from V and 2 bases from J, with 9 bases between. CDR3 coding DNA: TGTGCCAGCAGCTTATCAGGGGTTAACACCGGGGAGCTGTTTTTT. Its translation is CASSLSGVNTGELFF.

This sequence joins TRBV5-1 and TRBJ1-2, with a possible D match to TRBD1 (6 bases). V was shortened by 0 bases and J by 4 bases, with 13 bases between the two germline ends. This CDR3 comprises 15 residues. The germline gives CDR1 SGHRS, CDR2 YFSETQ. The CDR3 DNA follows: TGCGCCAGCAGCTTGGAGGGGGAGTTTGGCTATGGCTACACCTTC. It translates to CASSLEGEFGYGYTF. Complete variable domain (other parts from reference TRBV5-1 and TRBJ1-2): KAGVTQTPRYLIKTRGQQVTLSCSPISGHRSVSWYQQTPGQGLQFLFEYFSETQRNKGNFPGRFSGRQFSNSRSEMNVSTLELGDSALYLCASSLEGEFGYGYTFGSGTRLTVV.

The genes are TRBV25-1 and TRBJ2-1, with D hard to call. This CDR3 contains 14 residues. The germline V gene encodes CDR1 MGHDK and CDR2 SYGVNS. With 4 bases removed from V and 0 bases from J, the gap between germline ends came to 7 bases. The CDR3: CASSASFSYNEQFF. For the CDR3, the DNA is TGTGCCAGCAGTGCGAGCTTCTCCTACAATGAGCAGTTCTTC.

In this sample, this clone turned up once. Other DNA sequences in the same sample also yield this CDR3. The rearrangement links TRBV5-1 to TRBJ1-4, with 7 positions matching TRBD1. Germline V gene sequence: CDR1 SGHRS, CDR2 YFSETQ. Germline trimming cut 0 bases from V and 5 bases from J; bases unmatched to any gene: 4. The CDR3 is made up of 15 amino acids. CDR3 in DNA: TGCGCCAGCAGCTTGGCCGGGACAGCGAATGAAAAACTGTTTTTT. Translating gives CASSLAGTANEKLFF.

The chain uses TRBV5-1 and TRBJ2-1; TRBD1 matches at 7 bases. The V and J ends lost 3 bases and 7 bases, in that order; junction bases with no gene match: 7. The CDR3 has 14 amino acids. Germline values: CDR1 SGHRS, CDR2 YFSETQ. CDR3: CASSSLTGLNEQFF. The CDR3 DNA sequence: TGCGCCAGCAGCTCGTTGACAGGGTTGAATGAGCAGTTCTTC.

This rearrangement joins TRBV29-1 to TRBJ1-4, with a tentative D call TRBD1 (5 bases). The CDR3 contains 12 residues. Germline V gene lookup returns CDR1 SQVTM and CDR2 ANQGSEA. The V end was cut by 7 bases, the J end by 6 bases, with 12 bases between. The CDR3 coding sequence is TGCAGCGCTATTTTAGGGGATGAAAAACTGTTTTTT. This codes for CSAILGDEKLFF.

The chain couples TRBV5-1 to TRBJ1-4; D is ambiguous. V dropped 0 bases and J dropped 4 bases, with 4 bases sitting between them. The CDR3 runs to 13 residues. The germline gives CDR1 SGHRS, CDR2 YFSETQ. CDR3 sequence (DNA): TGCGCCAGCAGCTTGGAGGTTAATGAAAAACTGTTTTTT. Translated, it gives CASSLEVNEKLFF.

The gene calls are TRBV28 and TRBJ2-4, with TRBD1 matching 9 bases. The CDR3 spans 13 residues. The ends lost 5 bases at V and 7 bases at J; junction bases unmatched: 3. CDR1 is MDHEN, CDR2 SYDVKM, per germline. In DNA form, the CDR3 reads TGTGCCAGCAGTCCCGGACAGGGGAACATTCAGTACTTC. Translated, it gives CASSPGQGNIQYF. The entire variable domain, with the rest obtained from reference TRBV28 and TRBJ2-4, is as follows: DVKVTQSSRYLVKRTGEKVFLECVQDMDHENMFWYRQDPGLGLRLIYFSYDVKMKEKGDIPEGYSVSREKKERFSLILESASTNQTSMYLCASSPGQGNIQYFGAGTRLSVL.

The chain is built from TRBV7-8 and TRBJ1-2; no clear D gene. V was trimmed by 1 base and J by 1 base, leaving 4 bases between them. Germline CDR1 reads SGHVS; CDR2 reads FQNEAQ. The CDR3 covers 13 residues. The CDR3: CASSLDLNYGYTF. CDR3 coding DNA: TGTGCCAGCAGCTTAGATCTTAACTATGGCTACACCTTC. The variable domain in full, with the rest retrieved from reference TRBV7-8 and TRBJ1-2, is GAGVSQSPRYKVAKRGQDVALRCDPISGHVSLFWYQQALGQGPEFLTYFQNEAQLDKSGLPSDRFFAERPEGSVSTLKIQRTQQEDSAVYLCASSLDLNYGYTFGSGTRLTVV.

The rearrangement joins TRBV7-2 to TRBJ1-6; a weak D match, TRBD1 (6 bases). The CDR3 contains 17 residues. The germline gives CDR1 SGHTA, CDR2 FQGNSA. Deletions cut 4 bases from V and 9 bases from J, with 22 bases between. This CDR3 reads CASSSRPRTDTGSPLHF. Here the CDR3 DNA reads TGTGCCAGCAGCTCCCGCCCCCGGACAGATACTGGTTCACCCCTCCACTTT.